This entry lists 24 T cell receptor beta chains sequenced from one sample in a study of graft-versus-host responses after intestinal transplantation. For these receptors, no antigen is known. Assay: immunoSEQ multiplex PCR; the TCRdb copy retains only in-frame clones and omits some. Here the sample spans around 110,000 clones, 90% to 95% being singletons. The material sequenced was unstimulated CD4+ T cells sorted from spleen or lymph node cells, taken before transplant. These receptors were taken from a human donor who was the organ donor for an intestinal transplant.

This chain links TRBV5-4 with TRBJ1-1; D call uncertain. The CDR3 is made up of 14 amino acids. Deletions cut 1 base from V and 2 bases from J, with 9 bases between. Germline V gives CDR1 SGHNT, CDR2 YYREEE (reference sequence). The chain's CDR3 is CASSLSRGNTEAFF. CDR3 sequence (DNA): TGTGCCAGCAGCTTGTCCCGGGGAAACACTGAAGCTTTCTTT.

This clone was seen only a few times. The V gene is TRBV6-6, the J gene TRBJ1-4, with D perhaps matching TRBD1 (6 bases). V was pared by 6 bases and J by 2 bases, with 7 bases between. This CDR3 is 13 amino acids long. Germline CDR1 MNHNY, CDR2 SVGAGI (reference sequence). The CDR3 bases are TGTGCCAGCAGACAGGGTACTAATGAAAAACTGTTTTTT. Translated, it gives CASRQGTNEKLFF.

The chain employs TRBV30 and TRBJ1-1; D not resolved. The germline CDR1 and CDR2 sequences are GTSNPN and SVGIG (reference sequence). The CDR3 is 12 residues long. V lost 4 bases to trimming and J lost 1 base, with 7 bases between them. This CDR3 reads CAWTMRNTEAFF. CDR3 coding DNA: TGTGCCTGGACCATGAGGAACACTGAAGCTTTCTTT.

This chain uses TRBV18 with TRBJ2-7; TRBD1 agrees at 8 bases. CDR3 length equals 13 residues. Germline values: CDR1 KGHSH, CDR2 LQKENI. V dropped 5 bases and J dropped 5; count of bases not matched to a gene: 5. CDR3 DNA: TGTGCCAGCTCAAAGGGACAGGAGGACGAGCAGTACTTC. Protein sequence: CASSKGQEDEQYF. Together with reference TRBV18 and TRBJ2-7, the CDR3 gives the full variable domain: NAGVMQNPRHLVRRRGQEARLRCSPMKGHSHVYWYRQLPEEGLKFMVYLQKENIIDESGMPKERFSAEFPKEGPSILRIQQVVRGDSAAYFCASSKGQEDEQYFGPGTRLTVT.

The rearrangement links TRBV6-5 to TRBJ2-1; 7 bases match TRBD2. CDR1 and CDR2 from the germline V gene are MNHEY and SVGAGI. After removal of 10 bases from V and 3 bases from J, the junction contained 9 bases not matched to a gene. The CDR3 loop spans 14 amino acids. The CDR3 loop is CATKTGTIYNEQFF. In DNA form, the CDR3 reads TGTGCCACAAAAACCGGGACTATCTACAATGAGCAGTTCTTC.

The rearrangement joins TRBV27 to TRBJ2-5; 13 bases align to TRBD2. Per germline, CDR1 MNHEY and CDR2 SMNVEV (reference sequence). J was trimmed by 5 bases and V by 1 base; bases with no gene match: 7. The CDR3 loop spans 17 amino acids. The chain's CDR3 is CASSLLGLAGVGETQYF. The CDR3 DNA reads TGTGCCAGCAGTTTATTAGGACTAGCGGGAGTAGGGGAGACCCAGTACTTC.

This clone came up once. The chain couples TRBV4-2 to TRBJ2-2; unclear D gene. The length of the CDR3 is 15 residues. From germline, CDR1 is LGHNA and CDR2 YNFKEQ. The V and J ends lost 0 bases and 3 bases respectively, with 8 bases between them. CDR3 sequence (DNA): TGTGCCAGCAGCCAAGATTTTGTCGACACCGGGGAGCTGTTTTTT. Translation: CASSQDFVDTGELFF.

The genes are TRBV7-2 and TRBJ2-7, with TRBD1 identical over 12 bases. Germline V gives CDR1 SGHTA, CDR2 FQGNSA. The CDR3 runs 14 residues. V lost 8 bases and J lost 8; bases outside the gene matches: 10. The CDR3 DNA sequence: TGTGCCAGCGGGACAGGGGGCGCAGGTTACAAGCAGTACTTC. Translation gives CASGTGGAGYKQYF.

The chain has TRBV25-1 and TRBJ1-5, with D possibly matching TRBD1 (5 bases). V was trimmed by 7 bases and J by 2 bases, leaving 18 bases between them. Germline CDR1 MGHDK, CDR2 SYGVNS. The CDR3 extends over 16 amino acids. This CDR3 is CASIPLRQFRNQPQHF. CDR3 nucleotide sequence: TGTGCCAGCATCCCCTTAAGACAGTTTCGCAATCAGCCCCAGCATTTT.

Concerning this clone: The identical CDR3 is also encoded by other nucleotide sequences in the sample. The chain has TRBV18 and TRBJ2-3, with D perhaps TRBD2 (5 bases). Germline V gives CDR1 KGHSH, CDR2 LQKENI. This CDR3 is built from 12 residues. V lost 6 bases, J lost 5 bases, and 9 bases lay in between. CDR3 DNA sequence: TGTGCCAGCTCGCCGGGGTTAGATACGCAGTATTTT. Amino acids: CASSPGLDTQYF.

The rearrangement links TRBV19 to TRBJ1-1; 8 positions match TRBD1. CDR3 size: 15 residues. With 3 bases clipped from V and 6 bases from J, the junction kept 9 bases outside the gene matches. Per germline, CDR1 LNHDA and CDR2 SQIVND (reference sequence). CDR3 bases: TGTGCCAGTAGTATTCGGACAGGGACGTCGGCTGAAGCTTTCTTT. It yields the protein CASSIRTGTSAEAFF.

The CDR3 reads CASSPLTGILDTIYF. CDR3 in DNA: TGTGCCAGCAGTCCGCTGACAGGGATTTTGGACACCATATATTTT. The chain employs TRBV6-6 and TRBJ1-3, with 7 bases fitting TRBD1. The CDR3 runs to 15 residues. Per germline, CDR1 MNHNY and CDR2 SVGAGI (reference sequence). V gave up 5 bases and J gave up 8 bases; unmatched junction bases: 12.

This chain links TRBV19 with TRBJ1-5; D gene uncertain. Trimming shortened V by 3 bases and J by 2 bases, and 11 bases separated the two germline ends. This CDR3 spans 15 amino acids. From germline, CDR1 is LNHDA and CDR2 SQIVND (reference sequence). The CDR3 DNA is TGTGCCAGTAGTATGGCCAGGCGAGGCAATCAGCCCCAGCATTTT. Encoded protein: CASSMARRGNQPQHF. The full variable domain, its missing parts supplied by reference TRBV19 and TRBJ1-5, is DGGITQSPKYLFRKEGQNVTLSCEQNLNHDAMYWYRQDPGQGLRLIYYSQIVNDFQKGDIAEGYSVSREKKESFPLTVTSAQKNPTAFYLCASSMARRGNQPQHFGDGTRLSIL.

This chain links TRBV5-1 with TRBJ2-4; 10 bases fit TRBD1. J lost 6 bases, V lost 4 bases, and 10 bases had no gene match. CDR3 length: 16 residues. Germline V gives CDR1 SGHRS, CDR2 YFSETQ. DNA of the CDR3: TGCGCCAGCAGCCCCTCGGGACAGGGGATTGGAAACATTCAGTACTTC. Translated: CASSPSGQGIGNIQYF. Based on the CDR3 plus reference TRBV5-1 and TRBJ2-4, the full variable domain is KAGVTQTPRYLIKTRGQQVTLSCSPISGHRSVSWYQQTPGQGLQFLFEYFSETQRNKGNFPGRFSGRQFSNSRSEMNVSTLELGDSALYLCASSPSGQGIGNIQYFGAGTRLSVL.

V is TRBV18 and J is TRBJ2-7; possibly TRBD1 or TRBD2 for D (5 bases each). From germline, CDR1 is KGHSH and CDR2 LQKENI. Deletions cut 3 bases from V and 9 bases from J, with 24 bases between. This CDR3 is 16 amino acids long. CDR3 in amino acids: CASSPSGQTTSRGQYF. The CDR3 region has the DNA TGTGCCAGCTCACCTTCGGGCCAGACTACCTCAAGGGGGCAGTACTTC.

V and J are TRBV5-4 and TRBJ2-3; 7 bases line up with TRBD1. This CDR3 spans 15 amino acids. The V and J ends lost 7 bases and 5 bases, in that order; junction bases with no gene match: 13. The germline gives CDR1 SGHNT, CDR2 YYREEE (reference sequence). The CDR3 protein is CASSMSTGSGDTQYF. The CDR3 nucleotides read TGTGCCAGCTCGATGTCGACAGGGAGTGGAGATACGCAGTATTTT.

The chain employs TRBV28 and TRBJ2-3; 10 nucleotides line up with TRBD2. The germline V gene encodes CDR1 MDHEN and CDR2 SYDVKM. The junction had 6 bases not matched to a gene; V was cut back by 6 bases and J by 6 bases. This CDR3 is 14 amino acids long. This chain's CDR3 is CASSLAGDLDTQYF. CDR3 bases: TGTGCCAGCAGCCTAGCGGGAGATTTGGATACGCAGTATTTT.

This chain uses TRBV5-8 with TRBJ1-5, with a possible D match to TRBD1 (5 bases). The CDR3 runs 15 residues. Germline V gene data show CDR1 as SGHTS and CDR2 as YDEGEE. V was cut by 0 bases and J by 7 bases, with 14 bases left in between. CDR3 DNA: TGTGCCAGCAGCTTGGGTTCAGGGTCCCGCCAGCCCCAGCATTTT. Amino acid sequence: CASSLGSGSRQPQHF.

The V call is TRBV7-2, the J call TRBJ1-4; D remains ambiguous. The V and J ends lost 1 base and 7 bases respectively, with 10 bases between them. CDR3 length: 14 amino acids. Germline loops: CDR1 SGHTA, CDR2 FQGNSA. The CDR3 sequence: CASSLEGAGEKLFF. The CDR3 DNA is TGTGCCAGCAGCTTAGAAGGAGCGGGTGAAAAACTGTTTTTT.

The CDR3 spells CSVNRGSYNEQFF. The DNA for the CDR3 is TGCAGCGTAAACAGGGGGTCCTACAATGAGCAGTTCTTC. This chain links TRBV29-1 with TRBJ2-1, with 8 bases identical to TRBD1. After removal of 6 bases from V and 1 base from J, the junction contained 2 bases not matched to a gene. CDR3 length: 13 residues. CDR1 SQVTM and CDR2 ANQGSEA come from the germline V gene.

The chain links TRBV6-1 to TRBJ2-7; no reliable D call. Germline CDR1 is MNHNS and CDR2 is SASEGT. There are 12 residues in the CDR3. V was shortened by 6 bases and J by 3 bases, with 9 bases between the two germline ends. CDR3 sequence (DNA): TGTGCCAGCAGAGTATGGGGCTACGAGCAGTACTTC. It codes for CASRVWGYEQYF.

The V call is TRBV19, the J call TRBJ2-7; D perhaps matches TRBD1 (6 bases). The CDR3 is made up of 14 amino acids. CDR1 and CDR2 from the germline V gene are LNHDA and SQIVND (reference sequence). Trimming cost V 5 bases and J 0 bases, with 11 bases left between them. The CDR3 region has the DNA TGTGCCAGTAGTCGACAGGCGTCCTCCTACGAGCAGTACTTC. Encoded protein: CASSRQASSYEQYF.

This clone was seen once. The rearrangement links TRBV30 to TRBJ1-1, with a possible D match to TRBD1 (6 bases). From germline, CDR1 is GTSNPN and CDR2 SVGIG (reference sequence). Trimming pared 5 bases from V and 3 bases from J, leaving 13 bases between. CDR3 size: 13 residues. CDR3 region: CAWGGHGDTEAFF. In DNA, the CDR3 is TGTGCCTGGGGGGGACACGGGGACACTGAAGCTTTCTTT.

The chain is built from TRBV2 and TRBJ2-3; 10 bases are a match to TRBD2. Looked up from germline, CDR1 is SNHLY and CDR2 is FYNNEI. This CDR3 spans 14 amino acids. V lost 6 bases and J lost 4; bases outside the gene matches: 4. CDR3 sequence reads: CASRLAGGSDTQYF. The CDR3 DNA is TGTGCCAGCAGATTAGCGGGAGGTTCAGATACGCAGTATTTT. Complete variable domain (other parts from reference TRBV2 and TRBJ2-3): EPEVTQTPSHQVTQMGQEVILRCVPISNHLYFYWYRQILGQKVEFLVSFYNNEISEKSEIFDDQFSVERPDGSNFTLKIRSTKLEDSAMYFCASRLAGGSDTQYFGPGTRLTVL.